This T cell receptor beta chain derives from a study of blood T cells in healthy people across ages. Study conclusions and caveats: Conclusively comparing naive with antigen-experienced cells was impossible with unsorted PBMCs.

Comments on this clonotype: Its antigen is as yet unknown. One end of the junction does not line up with germline, which may come from a read error.

It was with a sample-barcoded 5' primer and a J-beta primer mix that a second PCR of roughly 7 to 12 cycles was run. Through a template-switch adaptor with 12 random nucleotides, each cDNA molecule received a tag. Sequencing recovered at least 2.5 million CDR3-containing paired-end reads from each sample. MiXCR was run by TCRdb on the 5' RACE reads, yielding one entry per CDR3 protein. This table has roughly 900,000 distinct CDR3 sequences, less than 35% appearing once. Sequenced material: blood. This receptor was taken from an elderly woman in good health.

The CDR3 is CAGSARQGWGNQPQHF. CDR3 DNA sequence: TGTGCCGGCAGTGCCCGACAGGGATGGGGCAATCAGCCCCAGCATTTT. The J gene is TRBJ1-5, the V gene TRBV6-2 or TRBV6-3; 7 nucleotides agree with TRBD1. The germline gives CDR1 MNHEY, CDR2 SVGEGT. The CDR3 contains 16 residues.